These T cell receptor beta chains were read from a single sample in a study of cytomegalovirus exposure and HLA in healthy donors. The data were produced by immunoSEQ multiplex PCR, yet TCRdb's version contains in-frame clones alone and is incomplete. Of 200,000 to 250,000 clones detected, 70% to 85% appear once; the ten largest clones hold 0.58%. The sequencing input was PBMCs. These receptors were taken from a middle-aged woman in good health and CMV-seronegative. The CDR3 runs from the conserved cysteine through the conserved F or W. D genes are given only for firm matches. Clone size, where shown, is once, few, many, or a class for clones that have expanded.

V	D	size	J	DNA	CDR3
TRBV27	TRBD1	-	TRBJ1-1	TGTGCCAGCAGTTTGCTACAGGGGATCACTGAAGCTTTCTTT	CASSLLQGITEAFF
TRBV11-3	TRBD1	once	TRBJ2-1	TGTGCCAGCAGCCCCGACAGGGGTGAGCAGTTCTTC	CASSPDRGEQFF
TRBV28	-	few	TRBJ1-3	TGTGCCAGCAGTTTTTACAGGGCTGGAAACACCATATATTTT	CASSFYRAGNTIYF
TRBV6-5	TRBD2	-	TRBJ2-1	TGTGCCAGCAGTTCCATTAGCGGGGGGCGGAATGAGCAGTTCTTC	CASSSISGGRNEQFF
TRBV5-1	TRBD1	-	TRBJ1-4	TGCGCCAGCAGCTTGGAAGGACAGGGGGCAACTAATGAAAAACTGTTTTTT	CASSLEGQGATNEKLFF
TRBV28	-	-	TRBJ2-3	TGTGCCAGCAGTCCCGAAAGGGGGGGGCTCACAGATACGCAGTATTTT	CASSPERGGLTDTQYF
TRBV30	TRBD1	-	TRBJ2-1	TGTGCCTGGAGCGGTATTAGACAGGGGGCAACCTCCTACAATGAGCAGTTCTTC	CAWSGIRQGATSYNEQFF
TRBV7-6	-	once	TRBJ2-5	TGTGCCAGCAGCATCTTCAGGGGGTCGGGGGCGACCCAGTACTTC	CASSIFRGSGATQYF
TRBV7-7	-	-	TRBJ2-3	TGTGCTAGCAGCCCTAGCCGGGGGGACAGGCGGTCGGTCGGCACAGATACGCAGTATTTT	CASSPSRGDRRSVGTDTQYF
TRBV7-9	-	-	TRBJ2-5	TGTGCCAGCAGCTTAGTAACTATCCAAGAGACCCAGTACTTC	CASSLVTIQETQYF
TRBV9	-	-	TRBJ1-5	TGTGCCAGCAGCGTAGGGGTCGACGGGGGATCCCCCCAGCATTTT	CASSVGVDGGSPQHF
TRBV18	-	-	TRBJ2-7	TGTGCCAGCTCACCACCCCAGGGTGGGTACGAGCAGTACTTC	CASSPPQGGYEQYF
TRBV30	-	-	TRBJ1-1	TGTGCCGGCTTAGGGGTCGAGAACATTGAAGCTTTCTTT	CAGLGVENIEAFF
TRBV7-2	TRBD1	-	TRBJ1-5	TGTGCCAGCAGCCCTTCGACAGGGGGAAATCAGCCCCAGCATTTT	CASSPSTGGNQPQHF
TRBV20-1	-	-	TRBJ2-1	TGCAGTGCTAGCGGGGTCAATGAGCAGTTCTTC	CSASGVNEQFF
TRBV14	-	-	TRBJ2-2	TGTGCCAGCAGCCGGTCGGGGGGCCCCACCGGGGAGCTGTTTTTT	CASSRSGGPTGELFF
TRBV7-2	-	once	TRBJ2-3	TGTGCCAGCAGCCCGCGTATCGGGGGCACAGATACGCAGTATTTT	CASSPRIGGTDTQYF
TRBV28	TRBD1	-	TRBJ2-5	TGTGCCAGCAGTAGGACAGGGGGCAGCCAAGAGACCCAGTACTTC	CASSRTGGSQETQYF
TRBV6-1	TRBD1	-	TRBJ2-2	TGTGCCAGCAGCCGGGGACAGTCTAACACCGGGGAGCTGTTTTTT	CASSRGQSNTGELFF
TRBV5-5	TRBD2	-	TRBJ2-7	TGTGCCAGCAGCTTGGGCACTAGCGGGGGGTACGAGCAGTACTTC	CASSLGTSGGYEQYF
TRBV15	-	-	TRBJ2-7	TGTGCCACCAGCAGAGATCGACAGAACCACGAGCAGTACTTC	CATSRDRQNHEQYF
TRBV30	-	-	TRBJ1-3	TGTGCCTGGAGACGGGACACTGGAAACACCATATATTTT	CAWRRDTGNTIYF
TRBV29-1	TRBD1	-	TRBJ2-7	TGCAGCGTTCACAGGGGGTCCGAGCAGTACTTC	CSVHRGSEQYF
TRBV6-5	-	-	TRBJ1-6	TGTGCCAGCAGACGACCGGGGAGAGAGTCACCCCTCCACTTT	CASRRPGRESPLHF
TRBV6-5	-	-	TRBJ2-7	TGTGCCAGCAGTTACGGACAGTCAGGAAACGAGCAGTACTTC	CASSYGQSGNEQYF
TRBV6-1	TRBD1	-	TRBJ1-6	TGTGCCAGCAGTGAGGGGACAGGGGGCCTTCCCCTCCACTTT	CASSEGTGGLPLHF
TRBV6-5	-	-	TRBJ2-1	TGTGCCAGCAGTTACCGCGAGGACTGGGATGAGCAGTTCTTC	CASSYREDWDEQFF
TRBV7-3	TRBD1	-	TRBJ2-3	TGTGCCAGCAGCTCAGGGGGCTCGACAGATACGCAGTATTTT	CASSSGGSTDTQYF
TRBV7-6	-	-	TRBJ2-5	TGTGCCAGCAGCTTAGCATACCGCGCACGGGAGACCCAGTACTTC	CASSLAYRARETQYF
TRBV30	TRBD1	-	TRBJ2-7	TGTGCCTGGAGTGTTTTGACAGGGTTCGACGAGCAGTACTTC	CAWSVLTGFDEQYF
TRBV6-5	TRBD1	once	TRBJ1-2	TGTGCCAGCAGCCGTGGACAGGCTAACTATGGCTACACCTTC	CASSRGQANYGYTF
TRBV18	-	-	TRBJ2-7	TGTGCCAGCTCACCGGGACACCGCGCCCACGAGCAGTACTTC	CASSPGHRAHEQYF
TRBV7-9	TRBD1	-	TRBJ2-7	TGTGCCAGCAGCTTACCCCCGGGACAGGGATACGAGCAGTACTTC	CASSLPPGQGYEQYF
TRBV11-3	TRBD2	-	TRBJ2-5	TGTGCCAGCAGCTCGGGACTAGCGGGGAGTATTCAAGAGACCCAGTACTTC	CASSSGLAGSIQETQYF
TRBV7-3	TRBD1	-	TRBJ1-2	TGTGCCAGCAGCAAAGCAGGGGGGACAGGGACCTATGGCTACACCTTC	CASSKAGGTGTYGYTF
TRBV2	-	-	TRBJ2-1	TGTGCCAGCAGCCCCTACAGGGATCCGTACAATGAGCAGTTCTTC	CASSPYRDPYNEQFF
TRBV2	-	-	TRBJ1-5	TGTGCCAGCAGTAGTGAGTTGTTCGATCAGCCCCAGCATTTT	CASSSELFDQPQHF